These T cell receptor beta chains were read from a single sample in a study of cytomegalovirus exposure and HLA in healthy donors. Profiled with immunoSEQ multiplex PCR; TCRdb holds only in-frame clones, not every one. The sample includes approximately 200,000 clones, just over 75% seen only once; the top ten take approximately 2.1%. The sample comprised PBMCs. All receptors derive from a man aged 30 to 45 in good health and CMV-seronegative. The CDR3 runs from the conserved cysteine through the conserved F or W. A D gene is named only where the DNA matches it firmly. Expanded clones get a size class; other rows say once, few or many, or leave the size out.

abundance: once
d_gene: NA
v_gene: TRBV6-6
j_gene: TRBJ2-3
CDR3aa: CASSYPGLDTQYF
CDR3nt: TGTGCCAGCAGTTACCCAGGACTAGATACGCAGTATTTT

abundance: NA
d_gene: TRBD1
v_gene: TRBV25-1
j_gene: TRBJ2-2
CDR3aa: CASTLTGTGELFF
CDR3nt: TGTGCCAGCACCTTGACAGGGACCGGGGAGCTGTTTTTT

abundance: NA
d_gene: TRBD1
v_gene: TRBV11-3
j_gene: TRBJ2-7
CDR3aa: CASSQGQGSYEQYF
CDR3nt: TGTGCCAGCAGCCAGGGACAGGGGTCCTACGAGCAGTACTTC

abundance: NA
d_gene: NA
v_gene: TRBV28
j_gene: TRBJ2-6
CDR3aa: CASTPSGSGANVLTF
CDR3nt: TGTGCCAGCACCCCCTCGGGATCTGGGGCCAACGTCCTGACTTTC

abundance: few
d_gene: NA
v_gene: TRBV5-1
j_gene: TRBJ1-5
CDR3aa: CASSLVEGGEQGFHSNQPQHF
CDR3nt: TGCGCCAGCAGCTTGGTGGAGGGGGGGGAACAGGGATTTCATAGCAATCAGCCCCAGCATTTT

abundance: once
d_gene: NA
v_gene: TRBV6-1
j_gene: TRBJ2-2
CDR3aa: CASSLTNTGELFF
CDR3nt: TGTGCCAGCAGCCTAACGAACACCGGGGAGCTGTTTTTT

abundance: few
d_gene: TRBD1
v_gene: TRBV27
j_gene: TRBJ2-7
CDR3aa: CASRQGAAYEQYF
CDR3nt: TGTGCCAGCAGACAGGGGGCGGCTTACGAGCAGTACTTC

abundance: NA
d_gene: NA
v_gene: TRBV2
j_gene: TRBJ1-3
CDR3aa: CASSQGYSGNTIYF
CDR3nt: TGTGCCAGCAGTCAGGGTTACTCTGGAAACACCATATATTTT

abundance: few
d_gene: TRBD2
v_gene: TRBV7-3
j_gene: TRBJ2-3
CDR3aa: CASSLLGGRADTQYF
CDR3nt: TGTGCCAGCAGCTTATTGGGAGGGAGGGCCGATACGCAGTATTTT

abundance: NA
d_gene: TRBD2
v_gene: TRBV7-6
j_gene: TRBJ2-5
CDR3aa: CASSLRLAGVGETQYF
CDR3nt: TGTGCCAGCAGCCTCCGACTAGCGGGAGTCGGAGAGACCCAGTACTTC

abundance: NA
d_gene: TRBD1
v_gene: TRBV15
j_gene: TRBJ1-2
CDR3aa: CATSRSGTGPLANGYTF
CDR3nt: TGTGCCACCAGCAGGTCCGGGACAGGGCCCCTCGCGAATGGCTACACCTTC

abundance: NA
d_gene: NA
v_gene: TRBV6-1
j_gene: TRBJ2-5
CDR3aa: CASPLRFQETQYF
CDR3nt: TGTGCCAGCCCCCTTAGATTCCAAGAGACCCAGTACTTC

abundance: NA
d_gene: TRBD1
v_gene: TRBV5-1
j_gene: TRBJ2-2
CDR3aa: CASSLDGRTGGLRELFF
CDR3nt: TGCGCCAGCAGCTTGGATGGGCGGACAGGGGGTCTTCGGGAGCTGTTTTTT

abundance: NA
d_gene: NA
v_gene: TRBV15
j_gene: TRBJ1-1
CDR3aa: CATSRFKTGRDTEAFF
CDR3nt: TGTGCCACCAGCAGATTCAAGACGGGAAGGGACACTGAAGCTTTCTTT

abundance: NA
d_gene: NA
v_gene: TRBV5-1
j_gene: TRBJ2-1
CDR3aa: CASSLDPSNEQFF
CDR3nt: TGCGCCAGCAGCTTGGATCCCAGCAATGAGCAGTTCTTC

abundance: NA
d_gene: TRBD2
v_gene: TRBV10-3
j_gene: TRBJ2-1
CDR3aa: CAISLAGPKTNNEQFF
CDR3nt: TGTGCCATCAGCTTAGCGGGACCTAAAACGAACAATGAGCAGTTCTTC

abundance: NA
d_gene: NA
v_gene: TRBV7-2
j_gene: TRBJ2-7
CDR3aa: CASSPNPGSPTYEQYF
CDR3nt: TGTGCCAGCAGCCCAAACCCCGGGAGCCCAACCTACGAGCAGTACTTC

abundance: once
d_gene: TRBD2
v_gene: TRBV28
j_gene: TRBJ2-1
CDR3aa: CASSPSSGRDPYNEQFF
CDR3nt: TGTGCCAGCAGTCCCAGTAGCGGGAGGGACCCCTACAATGAGCAGTTCTTC

abundance: NA
d_gene: NA
v_gene: TRBV28
j_gene: TRBJ1-5
CDR3aa: CASSSGTRGKYQPQHF
CDR3nt: TGTGCCAGCAGTTCCGGGACACGAGGAAAGTATCAGCCCCAGCATTTT

abundance: NA
d_gene: NA
v_gene: TRBV5-1
j_gene: TRBJ2-7
CDR3aa: CASSEHRDEQYF
CDR3nt: TGCGCCAGCAGCGAACACAGGGACGAGCAGTACTTC

abundance: NA
d_gene: TRBD1
v_gene: TRBV18
j_gene: TRBJ1-5
CDR3aa: CASSADREGNQPQHF
CDR3nt: TGTGCCAGCTCAGCAGACAGGGAGGGCAATCAGCCCCAGCATTTT

abundance: few
d_gene: TRBD1
v_gene: TRBV7-9
j_gene: TRBJ1-4
CDR3aa: CASSLSIQGVWEKLFF
CDR3nt: TGTGCCAGCAGCCTCAGTATACAGGGGGTTTGGGAAAAACTGTTTTTT

abundance: NA
d_gene: NA
v_gene: TRBV11-2
j_gene: TRBJ1-1
CDR3aa: CASTRVNTEAFF
CDR3nt: TGTGCCAGCACACGAGTGAACACTGAAGCTTTCTTT

abundance: NA
d_gene: NA
v_gene: TRBV9
j_gene: TRBJ2-7
CDR3aa: CASSVGGDYEQYF
CDR3nt: TGTGCCAGCAGCGTAGGGGGGGATTACGAGCAGTACTTC

abundance: NA
d_gene: NA
v_gene: TRBV27
j_gene: TRBJ1-2
CDR3aa: CASSTGPNYGYTF
CDR3nt: TGTGCCAGCAGTACAGGGCCCAACTATGGCTACACCTTC

abundance: NA
d_gene: TRBD2
v_gene: TRBV7-2
j_gene: TRBJ2-1
CDR3aa: CASSLSVTSGYYNEQFF
CDR3nt: TGTGCCAGCAGCTTATCGGTGACTAGCGGTTATTACAATGAGCAGTTCTTC

abundance: NA
d_gene: TRBD2
v_gene: TRBV9
j_gene: TRBJ2-1
CDR3aa: CASSVGLAGGLGNEQFF
CDR3nt: TGTGCCAGCAGCGTAGGCCTAGCGGGAGGTCTGGGCAATGAGCAGTTCTTC

abundance: NA
d_gene: TRBD1
v_gene: TRBV12-5
j_gene: TRBJ1-1
CDR3aa: CASGWTGFGMNTEAFF
CDR3nt: TGTGCTAGTGGTTGGACAGGGTTTGGGATGAACACTGAAGCTTTCTTT

abundance: few
d_gene: NA
v_gene: TRBV9
j_gene: TRBJ2-2
CDR3aa: CASMGGLSTGELFF
CDR3nt: TGTGCCAGCATGGGGGGATTAAGCACCGGGGAGCTGTTTTTT

abundance: NA
d_gene: TRBD2
v_gene: TRBV5-6
j_gene: TRBJ2-1
CDR3aa: CASSYRTSGISYNEQFF
CDR3nt: TGTGCCAGCAGCTACCGGACTAGCGGGATTTCCTACAATGAGCAGTTCTTC

abundance: NA
d_gene: NA
v_gene: TRBV7-9
j_gene: TRBJ2-5
CDR3aa: CASSSPRSEYQETQYF
CDR3nt: TGTGCCAGCAGCTCACCTCGGTCTGAGTACCAAGAGACCCAGTACTTC

abundance: NA
d_gene: NA
v_gene: TRBV9
j_gene: TRBJ2-6
CDR3aa: CASSPGDVSGANVLTF
CDR3nt: TGTGCCAGCAGCCCAGGGGATGTCTCTGGGGCCAACGTCCTGACTTTC

abundance: NA
d_gene: TRBD1
v_gene: TRBV7-7
j_gene: TRBJ2-2
CDR3aa: CASSLGTGGNGELFF
CDR3nt: TGTGCTAGCAGCTTAGGGACAGGGGGAAACGGGGAGCTGTTTTTT

abundance: NA
d_gene: TRBD2
v_gene: TRBV7-3
j_gene: TRBJ2-2
CDR3aa: CASSPSGTSGPGELFF
CDR3nt: TGTGCCAGCAGTCCCTCCGGGACTAGCGGACCCGGGGAGCTGTTTTTT

abundance: NA
d_gene: NA
v_gene: TRBV28
j_gene: TRBJ1-6
CDR3aa: CASSYLTGTNSPLHF
CDR3nt: TGTGCCAGCAGTTACTTAACAGGGACTAATTCACCCCTCCACTTT

abundance: NA
d_gene: TRBD1
v_gene: TRBV29-1
j_gene: TRBJ1-1
CDR3aa: CSVQGGGGTEAFF
CDR3nt: TGCAGCGTTCAAGGAGGGGGCGGCACTGAAGCTTTCTTT

abundance: NA
d_gene: TRBD1
v_gene: TRBV6-6
j_gene: TRBJ2-7
CDR3aa: CASSSTGTGNHEQYF
CDR3nt: TGTGCCAGCAGTTCAACCGGGACAGGGAACCACGAGCAGTACTTC

abundance: NA
d_gene: TRBD2
v_gene: TRBV5-4
j_gene: TRBJ2-7
CDR3aa: CASSFKLAGDEQYF
CDR3nt: TGTGCCAGCAGCTTTAAACTAGCGGGAGACGAGCAGTACTTC

abundance: NA
d_gene: TRBD2
v_gene: TRBV29-1
j_gene: TRBJ2-1
CDR3aa: CSVEDTSGRAEGYNEQFF
CDR3nt: TGCAGCGTTGAAGATACTAGCGGGAGGGCCGAAGGGTACAATGAGCAGTTCTTC

abundance: NA
d_gene: TRBD2
v_gene: TRBV7-9
j_gene: TRBJ2-1
CDR3aa: CASSPTPGTSGTQEQFF
CDR3nt: TGTGCCAGCAGCCCGACCCCCGGGACTAGCGGTACTCAGGAGCAGTTCTTC

abundance: NA
d_gene: TRBD2
v_gene: TRBV19
j_gene: TRBJ2-7
CDR3aa: CASSGIRGRKNEQYF
CDR3nt: TGTGCCAGTAGTGGGATCCGCGGGAGAAAGAACGAGCAGTACTTC

abundance: NA
d_gene: NA
v_gene: TRBV2
j_gene: TRBJ1-2
CDR3aa: CASSEARAATYGYTF
CDR3nt: TGTGCCAGCAGTGAAGCGAGAGCAGCGACCTATGGCTACACCTTC

abundance: NA
d_gene: TRBD1
v_gene: TRBV5-1
j_gene: TRBJ2-5
CDR3aa: CASSRATGMETQYF
CDR3nt: TGCGCCAGCAGCCGAGCGACAGGGATGGAGACCCAGTACTTC

abundance: NA
d_gene: TRBD1
v_gene: TRBV7-9
j_gene: TRBJ2-7
CDR3aa: CASSFRDRAYEQYF
CDR3nt: TGTGCCAGCAGCTTCCGGGACAGGGCCTACGAGCAGTACTTC

abundance: NA
d_gene: NA
v_gene: TRBV5-4
j_gene: TRBJ2-1
CDR3aa: CASSQGGGLYNEQFF
CDR3nt: TGTGCCAGCAGCCAGGGGGGCGGGTTATACAATGAGCAGTTCTTC

abundance: NA
d_gene: TRBD2
v_gene: TRBV5-8
j_gene: TRBJ2-7
CDR3aa: CASSSGLTSSYEQYF
CDR3nt: TGTGCCAGCAGCTCGGGACTAACATCATCCTACGAGCAGTACTTC

abundance: NA
d_gene: TRBD2
v_gene: TRBV5-4
j_gene: TRBJ2-1
CDR3aa: CASSFLVGTSGNEQFF
CDR3nt: TGTGCCAGCAGCTTCCTAGTGGGGACTAGCGGGAATGAGCAGTTCTTC

abundance: few
d_gene: NA
v_gene: TRBV18
j_gene: TRBJ2-1
CDR3aa: CASSPLPESSYNEQFF
CDR3nt: TGTGCCAGCTCACCACTTCCCGAGAGCTCCTACAATGAGCAGTTCTTC

abundance: NA
d_gene: TRBD1
v_gene: TRBV27
j_gene: TRBJ2-7
CDR3aa: CASSKGQGVHEQYF
CDR3nt: TGTGCCAGCAGTAAGGGACAGGGGGTCCACGAGCAGTACTTC

abundance: NA
d_gene: NA
v_gene: TRBV25-1
j_gene: TRBJ1-5
CDR3aa: CASSGDGTSNQPQHF
CDR3nt: TGTGCCAGCAGTGGGGATGGGACATCCAATCAGCCCCAGCATTTT

abundance: NA
d_gene: NA
v_gene: TRBV28
j_gene: TRBJ2-5
CDR3aa: CASSLLGSQETQYF
CDR3nt: TGTGCCAGCAGTTTATTGGGCAGTCAAGAGACCCAGTACTTC

abundance: few
d_gene: TRBD2
v_gene: TRBV25-1
j_gene: TRBJ2-5
CDR3aa: CASSERLAGETQYF
CDR3nt: TGTGCCAGCAGTGAACGGCTAGCGGGAGAGACCCAGTACTTC

abundance: NA
d_gene: TRBD2
v_gene: TRBV27
j_gene: TRBJ2-1
CDR3aa: CASSSEASGYNEQFF
CDR3nt: TGTGCCAGCAGTTCGGAGGCTAGCGGTTACAATGAGCAGTTCTTC

abundance: NA
d_gene: NA
v_gene: TRBV6-1
j_gene: TRBJ2-4
CDR3aa: CASSESNRKNIQYF
CDR3nt: TGTGCCAGCAGTGAAAGTAACAGGAAAAACATTCAGTACTTC

abundance: NA
d_gene: TRBD1
v_gene: TRBV6-5
j_gene: TRBJ1-1
CDR3aa: CASSYGPGGMNTEAFF
CDR3nt: TGTGCCAGCAGTTACGGTCCAGGGGGAATGAACACTGAAGCTTTCTTT

abundance: NA
d_gene: TRBD1
v_gene: TRBV5-1
j_gene: TRBJ2-5
CDR3aa: CASSLAPQGAGETQYF
CDR3nt: TGCGCCAGCAGCCTGGCGCCACAGGGGGCGGGAGAGACCCAGTACTTC

abundance: NA
d_gene: TRBD1
v_gene: TRBV10-2
j_gene: TRBJ2-5
CDR3aa: CASNDRGHEETQYF
CDR3nt: TGCGCCAGCAACGACAGGGGGCATGAAGAGACCCAGTACTTC

abundance: NA
d_gene: TRBD1
v_gene: TRBV5-1
j_gene: TRBJ2-1
CDR3aa: CASSLGDRNHNEQFF
CDR3nt: TGCGCCAGCAGCTTGGGGGACAGGAATCACAATGAGCAGTTCTTC

abundance: NA
d_gene: NA
v_gene: TRBV4-1
j_gene: TRBJ2-7
CDR3aa: CASSQERSAKLDEQYF
CDR3nt: TGCGCCAGCAGCCAAGAAAGATCCGCGAAACTCGACGAGCAGTACTTC

abundance: NA
d_gene: TRBD1
v_gene: TRBV15
j_gene: TRBJ2-7
CDR3aa: CATSRAPGTGGGQYF
CDR3nt: TGTGCCACCAGCAGAGCCCCCGGGACAGGGGGCGGGCAGTACTTC